The 2 T cell receptor beta chains listed next were all sequenced from one sample in a study of T cells in Graves' hyperthyroidism and ophthalmopathy. Amplification of TCR beta CDR3 regions was performed using RNA transcripts as template. TCR CDR3 underwent first-round RT-PCR with the HTBI primer set. Each CDR3 protein gets one entry after TCRdb re-called the multiplex PCR reads with MiXCR. This sample has approximately 590,000 distinct CDR3 sequences, with around a sixth found just once. The specimen sequenced was blood. Source of these receptors: a woman in her twenties or thirties with Graves' hyperthyroidism.

The V and J genes are TRBV19 and TRBJ1-1; D remains ambiguous. From germline, CDR1 is LNHDA and CDR2 SQIVND (reference sequence). The ends were cut back, 6 bases at V and 3 bases at J, with 11 bases in the middle. CDR3 length: 13 residues. DNA for the CDR3: TGTGCCAGTAGGACCGGGCAAGACACTGAAGCTTTCTTT. This gives the protein CASRTGQDTEAFF.

This clonotype was counted many times. The chain carries TRBV7-2 and TRBJ2-5, with 7 bases that match TRBD2. This CDR3 is 15 amino acids long. Trimming at V came to 1 base and at J to 2 bases, leaving 4 bases not matched to a gene. Per germline, CDR1 SGHTA and CDR2 FQGNSA. The CDR3 DNA reads TGTGCCAGCAGCTTAGGCGGGACTACTCAAGAGACCCAGTACTTC. This translates into CASSLGGTTQETQYF. The full variable domain, in which reference TRBV7-2 and TRBJ2-5 provide the parts outside the CDR3, is GAGVSQSPSNKVTEKGKDVELRCDPISGHTALYWYRQSLGQGLEFLIYFQGNSAPDKSGLPSDRFSAERTGGSVSTLTIQRTQQEDSAVYLCASSLGGTTQETQYFGPGTRLLVL.